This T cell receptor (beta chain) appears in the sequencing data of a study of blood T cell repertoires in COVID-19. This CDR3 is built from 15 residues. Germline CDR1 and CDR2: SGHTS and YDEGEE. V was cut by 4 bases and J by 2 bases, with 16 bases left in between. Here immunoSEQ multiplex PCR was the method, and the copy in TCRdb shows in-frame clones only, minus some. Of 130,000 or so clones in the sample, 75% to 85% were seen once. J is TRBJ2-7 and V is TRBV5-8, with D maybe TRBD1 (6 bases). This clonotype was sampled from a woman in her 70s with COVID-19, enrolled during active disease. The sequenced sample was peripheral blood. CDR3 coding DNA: TGTGCCAGCAGCCCCGGCGGTTGGGGGCCCTACGAGCAGTACTTC. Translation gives CASSPGGWGPYEQYF.